This T cell receptor beta chain was identified in a study of cytomegalovirus exposure and HLA in healthy donors. Study context: Early released data had 65 million to 100 million unique TCRs, all coming from HLA-typed donors. Study results and caveats: The listing of approximately 160 TCR beta chains classed them as cytomegalovirus-associated. With high specificity and sensitivity, the classifier reportedly diagnosed cytomegalovirus status. Owing to their indistinguishability, certain V segments, notably TRBV6-2 and TRBV6-3, were excluded.

There are 13 residues in the CDR3. V was pared by 8 bases and J by 0 bases, with 8 bases between. Germline V lookup: CDR1 MNHNS, CDR2 SASEGT. On this clone itself: The antigen is unknown.

Use of 60 Vbeta and 13 Jbeta primers characterized the PCR. The table came from immunoSEQ multiplex PCR; TCRdb's copy has only in-frame clones and leaves some out. The table has about 120,000 clones, 6.5% to 9.5% seen once. The clonotype was recovered from a woman in her forties in good health and CMV-seropositive. The specimen was PBMCs. The chain combines TRBV6-1 with TRBJ1-3; unclear D gene. The DNA for the CDR3 is TGTGCCAGCGTGCGGAACTCTGGAAACACCATATATTTT. Translating it yields CASVRNSGNTIYF.